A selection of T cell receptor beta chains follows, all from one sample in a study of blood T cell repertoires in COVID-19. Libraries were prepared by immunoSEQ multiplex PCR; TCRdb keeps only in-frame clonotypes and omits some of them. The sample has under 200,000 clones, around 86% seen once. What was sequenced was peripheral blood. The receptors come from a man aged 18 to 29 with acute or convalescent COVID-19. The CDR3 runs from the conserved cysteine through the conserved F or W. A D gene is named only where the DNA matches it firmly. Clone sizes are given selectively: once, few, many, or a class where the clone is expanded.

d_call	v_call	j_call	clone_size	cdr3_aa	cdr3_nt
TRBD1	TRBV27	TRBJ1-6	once	CASSRALGQYNSPLHF	TGTGCCAGCAGTCGCGCTCTGGGACAGTATAATTCACCCCTCCACTTT
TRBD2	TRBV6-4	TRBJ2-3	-	CASSVSSGGTDTQYF	TGTGCCAGCAGTGTATCTAGCGGGGGGACAGATACGCAGTATTTT
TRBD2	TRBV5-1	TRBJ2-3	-	CASGETSGGTDTQYF	TGCGCCAGCGGGGAGACTAGCGGGGGAACAGATACGCAGTATTTT
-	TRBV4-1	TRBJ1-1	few	CASSQDGGFMNTEAFF	TGCGCCAGCAGCCAAGACGGGGGTTTCATGAACACTGAAGCTTTCTTT
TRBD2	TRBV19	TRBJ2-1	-	CASRQGPSGGRRLDEQFF	TGTGCCAGTAGACAAGGGCCTAGCGGGGGCCGGAGACTTGATGAGCAGTTCTTC
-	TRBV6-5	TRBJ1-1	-	CASSYSWQGNTEAFF	TGTGCCAGCAGTTACTCGTGGCAGGGGAACACTGAAGCTTTCTTT
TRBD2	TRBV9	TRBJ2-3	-	CASSVAIRLAGSTDTQYF	TGTGCCAGCAGCGTAGCTATAAGACTAGCGGGGAGCACAGATACGCAGTATTTT
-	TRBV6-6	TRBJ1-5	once	CASSYSDFRGQPQHF	TGTGCCAGCAGTTACTCTGACTTTAGGGGGCAGCCCCAGCATTTT
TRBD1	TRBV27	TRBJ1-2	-	CASSLTGDPYGYTF	TGTGCCAGCAGCCTTACAGGGGACCCCTATGGCTACACCTTC
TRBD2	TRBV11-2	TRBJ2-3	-	CASSLDRSSGGSTDTQYF	TGTGCCAGCAGCTTAGATCGTTCCAGCGGGGGCAGCACAGATACGCAGTATTTT
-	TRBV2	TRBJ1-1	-	CASSDSQAEAFF	TGTGCCAGCAGTGACTCGCAGGCTGAAGCTTTCTTT
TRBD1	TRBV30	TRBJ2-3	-	CASNRDRGRDTQYF	TGTGCCAGTAACCGGGACAGGGGGCGGGATACGCAGTATTTT
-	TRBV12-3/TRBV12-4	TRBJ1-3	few	CASTSRFENTIYF	TGTGCCAGCACATCGCGATTCGAAAACACCATATATTTT
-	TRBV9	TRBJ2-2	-	CASTKETGLTGELFF	TGTGCCAGCACCAAGGAAACAGGGTTGACCGGGGAGCTGTTTTTT
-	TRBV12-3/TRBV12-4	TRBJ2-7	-	CASSFYISYEQYF	TGTGCCAGCAGTTTTTACATTTCCTACGAGCAGTACTTC
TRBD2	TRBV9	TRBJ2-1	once	CASSVRLAGQYNEQFF	TGTGCCAGCAGCGTAAGACTAGCGGGGCAATACAATGAGCAGTTCTTC
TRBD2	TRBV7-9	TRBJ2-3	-	CASEEGTTKRDTQYF	TGTGCCAGCGAGGAGGGGACTACCAAACGCGATACGCAGTATTTT
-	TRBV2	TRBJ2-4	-	CASRGSSAKNIQYF	TGTGCCAGCAGGGGCAGTTCAGCCAAAAACATTCAGTACTTC
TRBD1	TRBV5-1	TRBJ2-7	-	CASSLRTGTGMPYEQYF	TGCGCCAGCAGCTTGAGGACCGGGACAGGGATGCCCTACGAGCAGTACTTC
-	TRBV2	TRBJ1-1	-	CASRLVTGTATEAFF	TGTGCCAGCAGACTCGTGACAGGAACAGCTACTGAAGCTTTCTTT
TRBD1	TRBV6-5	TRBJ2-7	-	CASTEGTAYEQYF	TGTGCCAGCACCGAGGGGACAGCCTACGAGCAGTACTTC
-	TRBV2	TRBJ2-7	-	CASIGGGNEQYF	TGTGCCAGCATCGGGGGAGGAAACGAGCAGTACTTC
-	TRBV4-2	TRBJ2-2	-	CASSHIGQSGELFF	TGTGCCAGCAGCCATATCGGACAGTCCGGGGAGCTGTTTTTT
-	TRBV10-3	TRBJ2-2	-	CAISEGLKNTGELFF	TGTGCCATCAGTGAGGGCCTTAAGAACACCGGGGAGCTGTTTTTT
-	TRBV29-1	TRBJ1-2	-	CSVVSAFYGYTF	TGCAGCGTTGTTTCAGCGTTCTATGGCTACACCTTC
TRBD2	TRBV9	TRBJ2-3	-	CASSVEKRGGKDTQYF	TGTGCCAGCAGCGTAGAAAAGCGGGGGGGCAAAGATACGCAGTATTTT
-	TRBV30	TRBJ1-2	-	CAWTLGSGALSYGYTF	TGTGCCTGGACCCTCGGGTCAGGGGCCCTGTCCTATGGCTACACCTTC
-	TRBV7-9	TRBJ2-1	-	CASSSKFSSGLDEQFF	TGTGCCAGCAGCTCGAAGTTCTCGTCAGGGCTTGATGAGCAGTTCTTC
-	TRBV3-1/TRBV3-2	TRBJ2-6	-	CASSQDEAGVFSGANVLTF	TGTGCCAGCAGCCAAGATGAGGCAGGGGTGTTCTCTGGGGCCAACGTCCTGACTTTC
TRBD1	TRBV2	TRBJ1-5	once	CASRGDRGFLSNQPQHF	TGTGCCAGCAGAGGGGACAGGGGATTCCTTAGCAATCAGCCCCAGCATTTT
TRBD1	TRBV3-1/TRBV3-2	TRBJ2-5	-	CASSPAGTGKETQYF	TGTGCCAGCAGCCCAGCCGGGACAGGAAAAGAGACCCAGTACTTC
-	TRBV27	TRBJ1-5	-	CASSFLNQPQHF	TGTGCCAGCAGTTTTCTCAATCAGCCCCAGCATTTT
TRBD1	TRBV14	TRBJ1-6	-	CASSQGYRGGSPLHF	TGTGCCAGCAGCCAAGGGTACAGGGGAGGATCACCCCTCCACTTT
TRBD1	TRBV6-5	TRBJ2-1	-	CASSPGQGNFEQFF	TGTGCCAGCAGCCCGGGACAGGGAAATTTTGAGCAGTTCTTC
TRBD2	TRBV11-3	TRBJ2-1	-	CASSSWTSGGALFF	TGTGCCAGCAGCTCCTGGACTAGCGGGGGGGCGTTGTTCTTC
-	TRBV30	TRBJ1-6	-	CAWRGQLGSPLHF	TGTGCCTGGAGAGGTCAGCTAGGTTCACCCCTCCACTTT
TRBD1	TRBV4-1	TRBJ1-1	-	CASSQDGGTGGTEAFF	TGCGCCAGCAGCCAAGATGGAGGGACAGGGGGCACTGAAGCTTTCTTT
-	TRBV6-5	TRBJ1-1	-	CASIPGSLNTEAFF	TGTGCCAGCATCCCCGGGAGCTTGAACACTGAAGCTTTCTTT